What follows is one T cell receptor beta chain and its context. These data come from a study of cytomegalovirus exposure and HLA in healthy donors. V dropped 3 bases and J dropped 4 bases, with 10 bases sitting between them. Germline CDR1 reads MDHEN; CDR2 reads SYDVKM. This CDR3 is 13 amino acids long. Use of 60 Vbeta and 13 Jbeta primers characterized the PCR. Only in-frame clones appear in the TCRdb table, and some are missing; sequencing was by immunoSEQ multiplex PCR. The sample has fewer than 250,000 clones, approximately 80% seen once; the top ten hold 10%. This receptor was identified in a woman aged 45-59 years in good health and CMV-seropositive. V usage is TRBV28 and J usage is TRBJ2-7, with a tentative D call TRBD1 (6 bases). Specimen: PBMCs. The CDR3 sequence: CASSFPDRYEQYF. The CDR3 nucleotides are TGTGCCAGCAGTTTCCCCGACAGGTACGAGCAGTACTTC. The entire variable domain, with the rest obtained from reference TRBV28 and TRBJ2-7, is as follows: DVKVTQSSRYLVKRTGEKVFLECVQDMDHENMFWYRQDPGLGLRLIYFSYDVKMKEKGDIPEGYSVSREKKERFSLILESASTNQTSMYLCASSFPDRYEQYFGPGTRLTVT.